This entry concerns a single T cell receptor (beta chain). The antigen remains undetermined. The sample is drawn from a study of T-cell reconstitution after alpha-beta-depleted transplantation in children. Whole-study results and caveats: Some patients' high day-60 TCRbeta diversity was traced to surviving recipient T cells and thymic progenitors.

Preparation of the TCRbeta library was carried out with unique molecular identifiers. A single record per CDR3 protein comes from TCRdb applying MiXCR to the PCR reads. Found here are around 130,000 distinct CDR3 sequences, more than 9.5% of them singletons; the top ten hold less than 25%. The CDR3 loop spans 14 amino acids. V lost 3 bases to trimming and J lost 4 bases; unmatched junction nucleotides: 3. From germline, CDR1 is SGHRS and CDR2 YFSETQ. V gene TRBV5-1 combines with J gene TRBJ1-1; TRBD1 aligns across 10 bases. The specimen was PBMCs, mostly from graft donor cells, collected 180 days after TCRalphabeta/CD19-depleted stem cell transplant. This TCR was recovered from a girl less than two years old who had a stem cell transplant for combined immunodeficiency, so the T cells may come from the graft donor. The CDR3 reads CASSWGQGSTEAFF. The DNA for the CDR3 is TGCGCCAGCAGCTGGGGACAGGGGTCCACTGAAGCTTTCTTT.